This TCR beta chain appears in the sequencing data of a study of T cells in Graves' hyperthyroidism and ophthalmopathy (dated by TCRdb to between 2018 and 2021). A note on the overall study: Peripheral blood samples were taken at initial diagnosis, before any treatment was given. To identify distinguishing TCR V-J signatures, a discovery cohort of 100 or so patients was used, comprising under 45 with Graves' ophthalmopathy and 57 with stable Graves' hyperthyroidism. Prospective prediction of ophthalmopathy was tested in an independent validation cohort consisting of roughly 19 hyperthyroidism patients and around 16 patients who later progressed to ophthalmopathy. The roughly 100 discovery patients were randomly divided into training and test sets at a 7:3 ratio. In addition, the study compared T-cell repertoires in thyroid tissue and in blood from five to seven Graves' hyperthyroidism patients. After sampling, hyperthyroidism patients received methimazole starting at 30 mg daily, and ophthalmopathy patients received high-dose intravenous methylprednisolone. TCR Vbeta CDR3 sequencing of around 130 peripheral blood samples (under 45 ophthalmopathy, roughly 74 hyperthyroidism and around 17 progressor patients) is reported in the paper. The research as a whole found: No statistical method was used to fix the sample size in advance, and group allocation was not hidden from the investigators. In validation, the model predicted progression to ophthalmopathy with 60% to 71% sensitivity and approximately 72% specificity, a median of roughly seven months before onset. Ophthalmopathy was separated from stable hyperthyroidism by a 13 V-J signature model, with approximately 86% sensitivity and approximately 81% specificity obtained in cross-validation and 80%/75% obtained in testing. Blood samples also contained most of the expanded thyroid clonotypes (frequency above 0.001), which suggests that blood repertoires may reflect thyroid immune responses.

V and J are trimmed by 6 bases and 2 bases, and the gene matches miss 7 bases of the junction. The germline V gene encodes CDR1 MDHEN and CDR2 SYDVKM. Reading from cysteine to phenylalanine, the CDR3 counts 15 amino acids. Just CDR3 DNA is preserved here, 45 bases in frame from base 1. The TCR beta CDR3 regions were amplified from RNA transcripts. For the first round of RT-PCR on the TCR CDR3, the HTBI primer set was used together with the Qiagen OneStep RT-PCR kit. The libraries were constructed in a second round of multiplex PCR and then size-selected and purified. Libraries were sequenced paired-end with 100 bp reads on an Illumina HiSeq2000. As for how the authors treated the data: SOAPnuke was used to process the raw data, throwing out any read that contained adapters or uncalled bases, had a mean Phred below 15, or lacked an exact constant-primer or identifier match. High-quality paired reads were merged with COPE v1.2.5, and unique nucleotide sequences were defined as clonotypes. Clonotypes were aligned to IMGT TRBV, TRBD and TRBJ reference segments using MiTCR v1.1. Analysis was restricted to V-J combinations with a frequency above 0.0001, which covered roughly 99% of repertoires. A TCS score was defined as the ratio of F50 (clonal expansion) to E x V (chaos), with BLOSUM62-based TCRdist applied between CDR3 peptides within each V-J. Welch's t-statistics and random forest reduced roughly 530 V-J features to some 14, which were used in a naive Bayes classifier (R e1071). The public reads were run again by TCRdb, first through fastp at Q25 and then through MiXCR, and only productive beta chains were kept. Entries that share a CDR3 protein sequence are merged under the most common genes and DNA. The V and J calls come from TCRdb's annotation, not from the publication. For this sample the table gives 550,000 to 800,000 distinct CDR3 sequences, of which 15% to 20% were detected only once. The ten largest clonotypes hold around 15% of the sample.

Stable Graves' hyperthyroidism was defined as no progression to ophthalmopathy during 18 months of follow-up. The hyperthyroidism patients were between 18 and 65 years old and newly diagnosed, with a disease duration of less than 2 months. Any patient with an uncontrolled infection, another autoimmune disease, pregnancy or lactation was excluded. Clinical symptoms, serum thyroxine and TRAb, thyroid ultrasound, and orbital computed tomography formed the basis for the diagnoses. PBMCs were isolated from more than 9 ml of fresh peripheral blood by Ficoll-Paque density gradient centrifugation. Total RNA was extracted using Trizol reagent, and RNA quality was assessed on an Agilent 2100 Bioanalyzer. This clonotype was counted many times. The clone's antigen remains unknown. No much larger clone exists at a distance of one base, and base qualities are not known.

The sequence was collected from a man between 45 and 60 years old with Graves' hyperthyroidism. This chain joins TRBV28 to TRBJ1-5; 7 middle bases align to TRBD1. Sequencing was done on a sample of blood. In nucleotides, the sequence is TGTGCCAGCAGACGACAGGGTTTGGGCAATCAGCCCCAGCATTTT. Translated, this gives CASRRQGLGNQPQHF.